The sequence of this TCR beta chain was determined in a study of blood T cell repertoires in COVID-19. Generated by immunoSEQ multiplex PCR, the TCRdb table keeps only in-frame clones and is missing some. The table lists tens of thousands of clones, more than 65% of them singletons. Per germline, CDR1 LGHNA and CDR2 YNFKEQ. This CDR3 is 15 amino acids long. The V end was cut by 3 bases, the J end by 4 bases, with 15 bases between. This clonotype was obtained from a woman between 50 and 59 years old with acute or convalescent COVID-19. The V gene is TRBV4-2, the J gene TRBJ2-5; a weak D match, TRBD1 (6 bases). The sequenced material came from peripheral blood. CDR3 protein: CASSQTDRSLETQYF. CDR3 sequence (DNA): TGTGCCAGCAGCCAGACCGACAGGTCATTAGAGACCCAGTACTTC.